The 18 T cell receptor beta chains reported below all come from one sample, sequenced in a study of T cell changes during pregnancy in multiple sclerosis. Only in-frame clones appear in the TCRdb table, and some are missing; sequencing was by immunoSEQ multiplex PCR. The sample lists roughly 120,000 clones, more than 85% occurring once. Material: peripheral blood, obtained in the third trimester of pregnancy. The origin of the receptors is a female donor with multiple sclerosis, enrolled in a pregnancy study.

This chain joins TRBV5-8 and TRBJ2-7; 9 nucleotides line up with TRBD1. Unmatched junction bases numbered 0, after V lost 10 bases and J lost 1 base. Per the germline V gene, CDR1 is SGHTS and CDR2 is YDEGEE. The CDR3 spans 11 residues. The CDR3 sequence is CAGQGSYEQYF. DNA of the CDR3: TGTGCCGGACAGGGGTCCTACGAGCAGTACTTC. The variable domain in full, with the rest retrieved from reference TRBV5-8 and TRBJ2-7, is EAGVTQSPTHLIKTRGQQATLRCSPISGHTSVYWYQQALGLGLQFLLWYDEGEERNRGNFPPRFSGRQFPNYSSELNVNALELEDSALYLCAGQGSYEQYFGPGTRLTVT.

This chain joins TRBV11-2 and TRBJ2-7, with D possibly being TRBD1 (6 bases). V was clipped by 0 bases and J by 3 bases, with 15 bases between them. The germline V gene has CDR1 SGHAT and CDR2 FQNNGV. The CDR3 is made up of 16 amino acids. The CDR3 sequence is CASSLEAGAFFYEQYF. DNA for the CDR3: TGTGCCAGCAGCTTAGAGGCAGGGGCCTTTTTCTACGAGCAGTACTTC.

The chain uses TRBV28 and TRBJ2-3; 8 nucleotides agree with TRBD1. The length of the CDR3 is 14 residues. After removal of 11 bases from V and 4 bases from J, the junction contained 11 bases not matched to a gene. CDR1 and CDR2 from the germline V gene are MDHEN and SYDVKM. CDR3 protein: CASWDQGASDTQYF. DNA for the CDR3: TGTGCCTCTTGGGATCAGGGGGCGTCAGATACGCAGTATTTT.

This chain joins TRBV15 and TRBJ1-1; 8 nucleotides match TRBD1. V was clipped by 3 bases and J by 7 bases; unmatched bases: 10. From germline, CDR1 is LNHNV and CDR2 YYDKDF (reference sequence). The CDR3 contains 15 residues. The CDR3 spells CATSRSAGTGIEAFF. The CDR3 bases are TGTGCCACCAGCAGGTCTGCCGGGACAGGTATTGAAGCTTTCTTT. Full variable domain (remainder filled in from reference TRBV15 and TRBJ1-1): DAMVIQNPRYQVTQFGKPVTLSCSQTLNHNVMYWYQQKSSQAPKLLFHYYDKDFNNEADTPDNFQSRRPNTSFCFLDIRSPGLGDTAMYLCATSRSAGTGIEAFFGQGTRLTVV.

The DNA for the CDR3 is TGTGCCAGCAGCTTAGAAGCGGGGGCCCTGAGGGCAGATACGCAGTATTTT. This gives the protein CASSLEAGALRADTQYF. This chain connects TRBV7-2 to TRBJ2-3, with 8 bases matching TRBD2. Germline V CDR1 and CDR2: SGHTA, FQGNSA. V was pared by 1 base and J by 4 bases, with 10 bases of the junction left unmatched. The CDR3 has 17 residues.

The rearrangement links TRBV5-6 to TRBJ2-2, with D unresolved. This CDR3 comprises 12 residues. The V end was cut by 3 bases, the J end by 11 bases, with 11 bases between. Germline values: CDR1 SGHDT, CDR2 YYEEEE. In DNA form, the CDR3 reads TGTGCCAGCAGCTCGAACCCGACTGAGCTGTTTTTT. This translates into CASSSNPTELFF.

The genes are TRBV6-5 and TRBJ2-7; maybe TRBD2 (6 bases). V was cut by 5 bases and J by 6 bases, with 20 bases left in between. This CDR3 has 15 amino acids. Germline values: CDR1 MNHEY, CDR2 SVGAGI. CDR3 nucleotides: TGTGCCAGCAGTACGCCCCGGGGGACTGGACTCGAGCAGTACTTC. It yields the protein CASSTPRGTGLEQYF.

The chain has TRBV5-6 and TRBJ2-7; tentatively, D is TRBD2 (5 bases). From germline, CDR1 is SGHDT and CDR2 YYEEEE. The V and J ends lost 5 bases and 3 bases respectively, with 9 bases between them. The CDR3 is 12 residues long. This CDR3 reads CASRSGNYEQYF. The CDR3 DNA reads TGTGCCAGCAGGTCGGGGAACTACGAGCAGTACTTC.

The rearrangement joins TRBV6-5 to TRBJ2-2; 10 bases are a match to TRBD2. The CDR3 runs 15 residues. The J segment lost 5 bases and the V segment lost 6 bases, leaving 6 bases of the junction unmatched. The germline V gene encodes CDR1 MNHEY and CDR2 SVGAGI. The CDR3 region has the DNA TGTGCCAGCAGCTTAGCGGGAGGCGGAACCGGGGAGCTGTTTTTT. This translates into CASSLAGGGTGELFF.

The J gene is TRBJ1-1, the V gene TRBV10-3, with 7 bases lining up with TRBD1. V lost 6 bases and J lost 1; bases outside the gene matches: 5. The CDR3 is made up of 14 amino acids. Germline CDR1 and CDR2: ENHRY and SYGVKD. The CDR3 DNA follows: TGTGCCATCAGCACCGGACAGGAGAACACTGAAGCTTTCTTT. Translated: CAISTGQENTEAFF.

This sequence joins TRBV27 and TRBJ1-4; unclear D gene. The germline V gene encodes CDR1 MNHEY and CDR2 SMNVEV (reference sequence). The CDR3 runs to 13 residues. V was cut by 2 bases and J by 7 bases, with 8 bases left in between. CDR3 DNA: TGTGCCAGCAGTTTAGCGGCCGGTGAAAAACTGTTTTTT. Translating gives CASSLAAGEKLFF.

The genes are TRBV7-9 and TRBJ2-2; 7 positions match TRBD2. V shed 3 bases and J 0 bases; nucleotides not matched to a gene: 4. Per germline, CDR1 SEHNR and CDR2 FQNEAQ (reference sequence). The CDR3 sequence is 16 residues long. The CDR3 spells CASSFVAGANTGELFF. DNA of the CDR3: TGTGCCAGCAGCTTTGTGGCGGGGGCGAACACCGGGGAGCTGTTTTTT.

The chain links TRBV21-1 to TRBJ1-2; the D call in the table, TRBD1, was not verified against the DNA. TRBV21-1 is flagged as a pseudogene. This CDR3 spans 15 amino acids. This chain's CDR3 is CASSKETGKTYGYTF. The CDR3 nucleotides are TGTGCCAGCAGCAAAGAGACAGGGAAGACCTATGGCTACACCTTC.

The CDR3 sequence: CASKGWQGVDTQYF. The CDR3 DNA reads TGTGCCAGCAAAGGGTGGCAGGGTGTCGATACGCAGTATTTT. V and J are TRBV2 and TRBJ2-3; TRBD1 is a possible D gene (5 bases). Trimming removed 7 bases from V and 6 bases from J, with 17 bases in between. The germline V gene has CDR1 SNHLY and CDR2 FYNNEI. CDR3 length: 14 residues.

This rearrangement joins TRBV19 to TRBJ2-7; perhaps TRBD2 as D (6 bases). V shed 2 bases and J shed 2 bases, with 13 bases lying between them. This CDR3 contains 15 residues. Germline V gives CDR1 LNHDA, CDR2 SQIVND (reference sequence). The CDR3 protein is CASSIRIAGPYEQYF. The CDR3 DNA follows: TGTGCCAGTAGTATAAGGATCGCGGGGCCCTACGAGCAGTACTTC.

The chain has TRBV2 and TRBJ2-2; tentatively, D is TRBD1 (5 bases). The CDR3 runs to 15 residues. Between the trimmed V and J ends, which lost 3 bases and 3 bases, there was a span of 11 bases. CDR1 and CDR2 (germline): SNHLY, FYNNEI. Here the CDR3 DNA reads TGTGCCAGCAGTGAGGACACCGCCTACACCGGGGAGCTGTTTTTT. Protein: CASSEDTAYTGELFF.

The V call is TRBV5-1, the J call TRBJ1-4, with 7 positions matching TRBD1. V shed 2 bases and J 8 bases; nucleotides not matched to a gene: 6. The CDR3 loop spans 14 amino acids. Germline V gene lookup returns CDR1 SGHRS and CDR2 YFSETQ. The CDR3 region has the DNA TGCGCCAGCAGCTTTAGGGGGCGTGACGAAAAACTGTTTTTT. The encoded protein is CASSFRGRDEKLFF.

V gene TRBV7-2 combines with J gene TRBJ2-7; tentative D call: TRBD2 (6 bases). Trimming took off 5 bases at V and 0 bases at J, with 11 bases between the two ends. CDR1 is SGHTA and CDR2 is FQGNSA in the germline V gene. The CDR3 is 14 residues long. CDR3 region: CASSRGGFSYEQYF. The CDR3 DNA sequence: TGTGCCAGCAGCCGCGGAGGGTTCTCCTACGAGCAGTACTTC.